This TCR beta chain was profiled in a study of shared clonotypes between healthy human individuals. Germline V gene data show CDR1 as MNHEY and CDR2 as SMNVEV (reference sequence). Trimming cost V 2 bases and J 4 bases; bases outside gene matches: 11. The CDR3 is 16 residues long. Generated by immunoSEQ multiplex PCR, the TCRdb table keeps only in-frame clones and is missing some. The data show about 520,000 clones, with 65% to 85% seen just once and approximately 12% held by the top ten. Sequencing was done on a sample of PBMCs. This TCR was recovered from a woman aged 40 to 50 in good health. Some clones in this sample may be carry-over from other donors' samples. The rearrangement links TRBV27 to TRBJ2-7, with TRBD1 matching over 7 bases. The CDR3: CASSLAGTAYFYEQYF. DNA for the CDR3: TGTGCCAGCAGTTTAGCAGGGACAGCTTACTTTTACGAGCAGTACTTC.